These 9 T cell receptor beta chains came from one sample sequenced in a study of monozygotic twins with inflammatory bowel disease. TCRdb re-called the 5' RACE reads and shows each CDR3 protein once, DNA omitted. This table holds 300,000 to 400,000 distinct CDR3 sequences. Sequencing input: blood. These receptors were taken from a human donor with ulcerative colitis or Crohn's disease, or a healthy co-twin of an affected twin (not recorded which).

This chain connects TRBV4-3 to TRBJ2-3; TCRdb's D call, TRBD2, is unchecked because there is no DNA. The CDR3 spans 17 residues. CDR1 is LGHNA, CDR2 YSLEER, per germline. Here the CDR3 reads CASSQDRTSGGTDTQYF.

The chain combines TRBV6-2 or TRBV6-3 with TRBJ1-1; TCRdb's D call of TRBD1 is untestable without DNA. The CDR3 is made up of 14 amino acids. Germline V gene lookup returns CDR1 MNHEY and CDR2 SVGEGT. CDR3 loop: CASRRDRGSTEAFF.

This chain joins TRBV5-5 and TRBJ1-1; TCRdb indicates TRBD1, and absent DNA this call remains unverified. CDR3 length equals 15 residues. Germline assignment: CDR1 SGHKS and CDR2 YYEKEE (reference sequence). The CDR3 is CASSATLQGNTEAFF.

The V call is TRBV20-1, the J call TRBJ2-1; the TCRdb call, TRBD1, lacks DNA for checking. The length of the CDR3 is 15 residues. In germline, CDR1 is DFQATT, CDR2 SNEGSKA (reference sequence). The CDR3 protein is CSASRGISSYNEQFF.

This chain uses TRBV7-9 with TRBJ1-5; TCRdb gives TRBD1 as the D gene, but with no DNA this cannot be confirmed. CDR3 size: 14 residues. CDR1 is SEHNR and CDR2 is FQNEAQ in the germline V gene (reference sequence). This chain's CDR3 is CASSSQGAGQPQHF.

This chain connects TRBV7-9 to TRBJ2-2; without DNA, the TCRdb call of TRBD1 cannot be checked. The V gene's germline CDR1 is SEHNR and CDR2 FQNEAQ (reference sequence). The CDR3 consists of 15 residues. CDR3: CASEEGAEGPGELFF.

The chain carries TRBV20-1 and TRBJ1-5; TCRdb designates TRBD1, a call that cannot be tested without DNA. The germline CDR1 and CDR2 sequences are DFQATT and SNEGSKA (reference sequence). The CDR3 is made up of 14 amino acids. CDR3 residues: CSAVTGAINQPQHF.

The chain employs TRBV20-1 and TRBJ2-3; the TRBD2 assignment by TCRdb is unverifiable without DNA. The CDR3 covers 14 residues. Germline values: CDR1 DFQATT, CDR2 SNEGSKA (reference sequence). CDR3 protein: CSAMGTSGTDTQYF.

The V and J genes are TRBV4-1 and TRBJ1-1; absent DNA, TCRdb's TRBD1 call cannot be checked. CDR3 length equals 15 residues. Germline V gives CDR1 MGHRA, CDR2 YSYEKL. CDR3 in amino acids: CASSQVEGDHTEAFF.